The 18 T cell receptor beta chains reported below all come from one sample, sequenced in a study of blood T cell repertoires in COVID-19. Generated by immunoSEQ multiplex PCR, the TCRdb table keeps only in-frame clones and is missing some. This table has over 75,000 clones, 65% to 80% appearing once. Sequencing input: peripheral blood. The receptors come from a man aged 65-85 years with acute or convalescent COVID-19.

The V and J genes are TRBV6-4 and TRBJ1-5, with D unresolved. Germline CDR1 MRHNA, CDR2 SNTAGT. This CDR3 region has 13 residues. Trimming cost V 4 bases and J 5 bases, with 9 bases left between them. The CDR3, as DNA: TGTGCCAGCAGTGCGAGTTACGATCAGCCCCAGCATTTT. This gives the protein CASSASYDQPQHF.

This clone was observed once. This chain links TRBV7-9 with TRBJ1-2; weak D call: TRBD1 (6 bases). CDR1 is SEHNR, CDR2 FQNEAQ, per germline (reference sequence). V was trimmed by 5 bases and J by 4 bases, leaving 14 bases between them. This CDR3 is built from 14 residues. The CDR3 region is CASSQDSFSYGYTF. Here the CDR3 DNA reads TGTGCCAGCAGCCAGGACAGTTTTAGCTATGGCTACACCTTC.

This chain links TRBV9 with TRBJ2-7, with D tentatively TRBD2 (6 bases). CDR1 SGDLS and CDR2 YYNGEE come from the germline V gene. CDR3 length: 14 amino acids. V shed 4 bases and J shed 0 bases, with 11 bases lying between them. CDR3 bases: TGTGCCAGCAGCACGGGGACTTTCTCCTACGAGCAGTACTTC. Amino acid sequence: CASSTGTFSYEQYF.

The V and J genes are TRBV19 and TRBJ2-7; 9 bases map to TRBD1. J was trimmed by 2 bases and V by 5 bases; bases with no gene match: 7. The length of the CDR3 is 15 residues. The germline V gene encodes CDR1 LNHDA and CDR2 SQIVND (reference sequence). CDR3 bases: TGTGCCAGTAGTCCTGGGACAGGGTTTCCCTACGAGCAGTACTTC. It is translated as CASSPGTGFPYEQYF.

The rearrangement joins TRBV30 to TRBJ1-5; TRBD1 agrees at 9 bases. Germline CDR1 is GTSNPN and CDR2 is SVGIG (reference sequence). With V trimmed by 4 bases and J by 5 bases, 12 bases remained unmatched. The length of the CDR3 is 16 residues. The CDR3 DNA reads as TGTGCCTGGATTACTAAACAGGGGGCTTCCTATCAGCCCCAGCATTTT. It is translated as CAWITKQGASYQPQHF.

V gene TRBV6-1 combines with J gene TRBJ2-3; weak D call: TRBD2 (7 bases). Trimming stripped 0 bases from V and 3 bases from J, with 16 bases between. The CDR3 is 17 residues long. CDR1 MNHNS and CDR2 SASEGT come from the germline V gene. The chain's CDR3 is CASSEAHWRGTTDTQYF. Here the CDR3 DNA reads TGTGCCAGCAGTGAAGCACACTGGCGGGGGACAACAGATACGCAGTATTTT.

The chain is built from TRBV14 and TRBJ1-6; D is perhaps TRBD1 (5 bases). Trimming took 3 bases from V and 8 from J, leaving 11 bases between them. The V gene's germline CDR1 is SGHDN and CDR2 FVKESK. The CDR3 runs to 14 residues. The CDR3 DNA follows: TGTGCCAGCAGCCAGAGTCAGGGTGATTCACCCCTCCACTTT. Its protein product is CASSQSQGDSPLHF.

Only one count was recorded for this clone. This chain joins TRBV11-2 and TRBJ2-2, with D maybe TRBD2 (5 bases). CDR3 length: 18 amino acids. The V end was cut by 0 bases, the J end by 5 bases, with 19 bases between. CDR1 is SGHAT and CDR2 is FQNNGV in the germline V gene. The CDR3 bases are TGTGCCAGCAGCTTAGATCTGGCGGGTCCCCGAGGAACCGGGGAGCTGTTTTTT. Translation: CASSLDLAGPRGTGELFF.

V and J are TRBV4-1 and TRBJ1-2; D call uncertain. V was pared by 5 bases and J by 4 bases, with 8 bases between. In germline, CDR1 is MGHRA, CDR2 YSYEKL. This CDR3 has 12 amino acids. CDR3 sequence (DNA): TGCGCCAGCAGCGGGCTTACCTATGGCTACACCTTC. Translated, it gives CASSGLTYGYTF.

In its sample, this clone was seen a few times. The CDR3, as DNA: TGTGCCAGCAGCCGTCAATATGGGGCCCAAACATCCGGGGAGCTGTTTTTT. Translating it yields CASSRQYGAQTSGELFF. The V gene is TRBV3-1 (or the pseudogene TRBV3-2), the J gene TRBJ2-2; D is perhaps TRBD1 (5 bases). Germline CDR1 LGHDT, CDR2 YNNKEL (reference sequence). V lost 4 bases and J 6 bases, leaving 21 bases between the germline ends. The CDR3 runs 17 residues.

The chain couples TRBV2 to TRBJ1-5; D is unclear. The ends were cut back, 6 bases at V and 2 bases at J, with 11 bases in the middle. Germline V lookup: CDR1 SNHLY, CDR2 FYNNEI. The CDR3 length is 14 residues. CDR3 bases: TGTGCCAGCAGCCCCGGTGAGGGCAATCAGCCCCAGCATTTT. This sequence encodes CASSPGEGNQPQHF.

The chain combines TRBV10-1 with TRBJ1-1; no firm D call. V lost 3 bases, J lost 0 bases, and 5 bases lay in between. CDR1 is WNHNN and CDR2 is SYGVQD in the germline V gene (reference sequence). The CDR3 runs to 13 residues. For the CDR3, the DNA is TGCGCCAGCAGTGAACAGCTGAACACTGAAGCTTTCTTT. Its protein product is CASSEQLNTEAFF.

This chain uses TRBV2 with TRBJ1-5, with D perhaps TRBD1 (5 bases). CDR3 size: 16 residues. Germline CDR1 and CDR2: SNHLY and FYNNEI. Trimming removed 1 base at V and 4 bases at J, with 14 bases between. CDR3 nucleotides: TGTGCCAGCAGTGAAGGCTACAGGTTGAGGAATCAGCCCCAGCATTTT. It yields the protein CASSEGYRLRNQPQHF.

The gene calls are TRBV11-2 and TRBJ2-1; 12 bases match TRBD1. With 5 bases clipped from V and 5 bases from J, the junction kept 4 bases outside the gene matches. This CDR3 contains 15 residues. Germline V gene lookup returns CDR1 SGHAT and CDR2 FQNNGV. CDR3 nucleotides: TGTGCCAGCAGCCTAGGGACAGGGGGCCACAATGAGCAGTTCTTC. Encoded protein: CASSLGTGGHNEQFF.

This chain's CDR3 is CASSLSPGLYYNEQFF. The CDR3 nucleotides are TGTGCCAGCAGCTTAAGCCCGGGACTCTATTACAATGAGCAGTTCTTC. The chain carries TRBV7-3 and TRBJ2-1; weak D call: TRBD2 (6 bases). The CDR3 contains 16 residues. The V gene lost 1 base and the J gene lost 4 bases, with 14 bases spanning the gap. Per germline, CDR1 SGHTA and CDR2 FQGTGA.

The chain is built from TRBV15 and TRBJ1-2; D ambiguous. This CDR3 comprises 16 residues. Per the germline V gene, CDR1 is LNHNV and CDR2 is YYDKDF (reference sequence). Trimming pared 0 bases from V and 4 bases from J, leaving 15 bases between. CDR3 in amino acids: CATSRDRTQGGYGYTF. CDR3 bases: TGTGCCACCAGCAGAGATCGGACTCAAGGAGGCTATGGCTACACCTTC.

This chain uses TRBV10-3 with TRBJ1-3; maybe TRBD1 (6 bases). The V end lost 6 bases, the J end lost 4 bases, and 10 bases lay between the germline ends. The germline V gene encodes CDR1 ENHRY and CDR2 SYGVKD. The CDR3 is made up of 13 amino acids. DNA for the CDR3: TGTGCCATCAGCCCCGGGACAGGAAACACCATATATTTT. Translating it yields CAISPGTGNTIYF.

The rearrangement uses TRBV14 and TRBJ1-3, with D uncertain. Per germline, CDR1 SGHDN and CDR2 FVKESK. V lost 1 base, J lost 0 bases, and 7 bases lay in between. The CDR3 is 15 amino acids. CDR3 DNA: TGTGCCAGCAGCCAAGTTTGGAGCTCTGGAAACACCATATATTTT. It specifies CASSQVWSSGNTIYF.